The T cell receptor (beta chain) under discussion was sequenced for a study of T cell responses to AZD1222 COVID-19 vaccine. Turning to this clone: The antigen remains undetermined.

Assay used: immunoSEQ multiplex PCR; TCRdb lists only in-frame clones, some missing. Here the sample spans under 150,000 clones, around 89% being singletons. The study's findings and limits: In a largely white British group with more females than males, clonal diversity was possibly underestimated. Reportedly, nearly half the spike-specific TCRs target unmutated variant regions.

This CDR3 has 14 residues. The V gene lost 3 bases and the J gene lost 0 bases, with 7 bases spanning the gap. The germline V gene has CDR1 SNHLY and CDR2 FYNNEI. The sequence came from an adult who received the AZD1222 COVID-19 vaccine. The specimen comprised peripheral blood, sampled 28 days after the second AZD1222 dose. V usage is TRBV2 and J usage is TRBJ2-3; D unresolved. CDR3: CASSDGSSTDTQYF. In DNA, the CDR3 is TGTGCCAGCAGTGACGGTTCTAGCACAGATACGCAGTATTTT.